This T cell receptor (beta chain) was captured in a study of OX40 agonist ivuxolimab in advanced cancers. Study conclusions and caveats: Dosing at 0.1 to 3.0 mg/kg was accompanied by clonal expansion of CD4+ and CD8+ blood T cells by week 6. CD4+ T cells averaged fewer expanded clones than CD8+ T cells. Determination of antigen specificity was not performed for the expanded peripheral T cells.

Profiling relied on immunoSEQ multiplex PCR, and the TCRdb table lists in-frame clones only, not all of them. In the table there are roughly 15,000 clones, about 81% of which are singletons. On this clone itself: The antigen is undetermined.

CDR3 length equals 14 residues. Between the trimmed V and J ends, which lost 6 bases and 0 bases, there was a span of 9 bases. Germline CDR1 and CDR2: ENHRY and SYGVKD. The chain links TRBV10-3 to TRBJ1-3; D is uncertain. Sequencing was performed on CD4+ or CD8+ T cells sorted from blood, taken in a trial of the OX40 agonist ivuxolimab. The TCR comes from an adult with an advanced solid tumor such as melanoma, head and neck, liver or kidney cancer. In nucleotides, the CDR3 is TGTGCCATCAGAACCCAGAGCTCTGGAAACACCATATATTTT. Translated: CAIRTQSSGNTIYF.